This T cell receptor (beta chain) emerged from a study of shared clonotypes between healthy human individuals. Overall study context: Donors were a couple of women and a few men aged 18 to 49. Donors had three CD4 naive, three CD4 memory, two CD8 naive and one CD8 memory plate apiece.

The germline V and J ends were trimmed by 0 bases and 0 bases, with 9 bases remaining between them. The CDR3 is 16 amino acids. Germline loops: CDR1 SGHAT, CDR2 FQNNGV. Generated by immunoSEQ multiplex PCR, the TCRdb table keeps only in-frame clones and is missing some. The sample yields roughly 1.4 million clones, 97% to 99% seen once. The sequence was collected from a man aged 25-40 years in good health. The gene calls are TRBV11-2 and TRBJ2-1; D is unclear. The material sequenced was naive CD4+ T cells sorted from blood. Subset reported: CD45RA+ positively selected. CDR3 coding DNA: TGTGCCAGCAGCTTAGAATTGTCAAGCTCCTACAATGAGCAGTTCTTC. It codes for CASSLELSSSYNEQFF.